The clone carrying this TCR beta chain was detected a few times. Its antigen is not identified. The data stem from a study of T-cell reconstitution after alpha-beta-depleted transplantation in children. Points from the study as a whole: Diversity and T-cell counts at one year after transplant derived mostly from new T cells. About two months after transplant, alpha-beta T cells reportedly came from several hundred expanded graft clones. From surviving recipient T cells and thymic progenitors came the high day-60 TCRbeta diversity observed in some patients.

The CDR3 sequence is 15 residues long. V was shortened by 3 bases and J by 5 bases, with 14 bases between the two germline ends. As it was prepared, the TCRbeta library received unique molecular identifiers. From the PCR reads, TCRdb called clonotypes with MiXCR, one entry per CDR3 protein. The sample has about 980,000 distinct CDR3 sequences, roughly 29% seen once. V usage is TRBV12-3 or TRBV12-4 and J usage is TRBJ2-1; D may correspond to TRBD1 or TRBD2 (6 bases each). The source was PBMCs, mostly from graft donor cells, collected 360 days after TCRalphabeta/CD19-depleted stem cell transplant. This sequence was found in a boy younger than two who had a stem cell transplant for SCID, so the T cells may come from the graft donor. The CDR3 loop is CASSLRGVPDNEQFF. DNA of the CDR3: TGTGCCAGCAGTTTGAGGGGGGTCCCTGACAATGAGCAGTTCTTC.